A single sample gave rise to the 24 T cell receptor beta chains below, sequenced in a study of CD8 T cells in ankylosing spondylitis. TCRdb reanalysed the 5' RACE reads using MiXCR and keeps one entry per CDR3 protein. The repertoire holds 300,000 to 400,000 distinct CDR3 sequences, with approximately 22% as singletons. The sequenced sample consisted of blood, either unsorted or a sorted T cell fraction (not recorded which). The receptor set was obtained from a male donor with ankylosing spondylitis or in good health (not recorded which).

This clonotype was detected only a few times. The V call is TRBV18, the J call TRBJ2-2, with a possible D match to TRBD1 (5 bases). V lost 3 bases and J lost 2, with 13 bases in between. Looked up from germline, CDR1 is KGHSH and CDR2 is LQKENI. This CDR3 has 16 residues. CDR3 residues: CASSPFMGPNTGELFF. In nucleotides, the CDR3 is TGTGCCAGCTCACCCTTTATGGGGCCAAACACCGGGGAGCTGTTTTTT.

The chain joins TRBV4-1 to TRBJ2-5; a possible D gene is TRBD1 (6 bases). The CDR3 totals 15 residues. The germline V and J ends were trimmed by 3 bases and 5 bases, with 16 bases remaining between them. Per germline, CDR1 MGHRA and CDR2 YSYEKL. CDR3 nucleotides: TGCGCCAGCAGCCATGGGGACAACCCCGGGGAGACCCAGTACTTC. Protein sequence: CASSHGDNPGETQYF.

This clonotype occurred a few times. The chain joins TRBV7-9 to TRBJ2-5; TRBD2 might be the D (5 bases). The CDR3 runs 13 residues. From germline, CDR1 is SEHNR and CDR2 FQNEAQ (reference sequence). V shed 7 bases and J shed 5 bases, with 14 bases lying between them. The CDR3 loop is CASTPGGRETQYF. CDR3 DNA: TGTGCCAGCACCCCGGGCGGGCGTGAGACCCAGTACTTC. Full variable domain (rest looked up from reference TRBV7-9 and TRBJ2-5): DTGVSQNPRHKITKRGQNVTFRCDPISEHNRLYWYRQTLGQGPEFLTYFQNEAQLEKSRLLSDRFSAERPKGSFSTLEIQRTEQGDSAMYLCASTPGGRETQYFGPGTRLLVL.

The sample holds a few counts of this clonotype. The CDR3 loop is CATSDPAGGQETQYF. The CDR3 DNA reads as TGTGCCACCAGTGATCCGGCAGGGGGCCAAGAGACCCAGTACTTC. V is TRBV24-1 and J is TRBJ2-5; TRBD1 agrees at 7 bases. The CDR3 runs to 15 residues. V was pared by 3 bases and J by 1 base, with 4 bases of the junction left unmatched. Germline assignment: CDR1 KGHDR and CDR2 SFDVKD.

This sequence joins TRBV4-1 and TRBJ2-1; D could derive from TRBD1 or TRBD2 (5 bases each). CDR3 length: 15 amino acids. Germline CDR1 and CDR2: MGHRA and YSYEKL. Trimming took off 8 bases at V and 0 bases at J, with 14 bases between the two ends. DNA for the CDR3: TGCGCCAGCGACCAGGGAGTTAGCTCCTACAATGAGCAGTTCTTC. It is translated as CASDQGVSSYNEQFF.

The genes are TRBV29-1 and TRBJ2-7, with D unclear. V was trimmed by 4 bases and J by 2 bases, leaving 6 bases between them. From germline, CDR1 is SQVTM and CDR2 ANQGSEA. This CDR3 has 11 amino acids. CDR3 DNA: TGCAGCGTTGTGTCTACCTACGAGCAGTACTTC. This translates into CSVVSTYEQYF.

The genes are TRBV28 and TRBJ2-7, with 7 bases aligning to TRBD1. V was pared by 6 bases and J by 3 bases, with 11 bases of the junction left unmatched. Germline values: CDR1 MDHEN, CDR2 SYDVKM. This CDR3 has 15 residues. CDR3 residues: CASSPRGTANYEQYF. The CDR3 nucleotides read TGTGCCAGCAGCCCAAGAGGGACAGCGAACTACGAGCAGTACTTC.

CDR3 residues: CASSFKVFYNSPLHF. CDR3 sequence (DNA): TGTGCCAGCAGTTTCAAAGTTTTCTATAATTCACCCCTCCACTTT. V gene TRBV6-5 combines with J gene TRBJ1-6; D unclear. CDR1 is MNHEY and CDR2 is SVGAGI in the germline V gene. The CDR3 is made up of 15 amino acids. Between the trimmed V and J ends, which lost 4 bases and 3 bases, there was a span of 10 bases.

This clonotype turned up a few times. The chain couples TRBV10-3 to TRBJ1-3; D gene uncertain. This CDR3 contains 16 residues. Between the trimmed V and J ends, which lost 0 bases and 0 bases, there was a span of 9 bases. Germline values: CDR1 ENHRY, CDR2 SYGVKD. The CDR3 bases are TGTGCCATCAGTGAGTCTGACGGCCTCTCTGGAAACACCATATATTTT. The encoded protein is CAISESDGLSGNTIYF.

This clonotype showed up just a few times. This chain connects TRBV25-1 to TRBJ2-7; 8 bases line up with TRBD2. After removal of 8 bases from V and 9 bases from J, the junction contained 6 bases not matched to a gene. Looked up from germline, CDR1 is MGHDK and CDR2 is SYGVNS. This CDR3 has 11 amino acids. Written as DNA, the CDR3 is TGTGCCAGCGATAGCGGGGTTGCGCAGTACTTC. As protein: CASDSGVAQYF.

The chain combines TRBV29-1 with TRBJ2-7; 8 nucleotides agree with TRBD1. There are 15 residues in the CDR3. V was pared by 7 bases and J by 6 bases, with 17 bases of the junction left unmatched. Germline CDR1 and CDR2: SQVTM and ANQGSEA. The chain's CDR3 is CSASLVGDRPREQYF. The CDR3 coding sequence is TGCAGCGCCTCCTTAGTCGGGGACAGGCCCCGCGAGCAGTACTTC.

This clonotype was counted a few times. The chain is built from TRBV12-3 or TRBV12-4 and TRBJ2-1; 8 nucleotides match TRBD2. The CDR3 is 15 amino acids. Losses at the gene ends were 1 base for V and 6 bases for J; bases not matched to a gene: 5. CDR3 coding DNA: TGTGCCAGCAGTTTAGGGTGGGCGGGGGGCAATGAGCAGTTCTTC. Translating gives CASSLGWAGGNEQFF.

CDR3 amino acids: CATSRDVVSETQYF. The CDR3 DNA sequence: TGTGCCACCAGCAGAGATGTGGTGAGCGAGACCCAGTACTTC. The rearrangement joins TRBV15 to TRBJ2-5; D gene unclear. There are 14 residues in the CDR3. With 0 bases removed from V and 5 bases from J, the gap between germline ends came to 10 bases. CDR1 LNHNV and CDR2 YYDKDF come from the germline V gene (reference sequence).

This clonotype was counted only a few times. The rearrangement uses TRBV20-1 and TRBJ1-6, with D possibly matching TRBD1 (5 bases). Germline V gene lookup returns CDR1 DFQATT and CDR2 SNEGSKA (reference sequence). Trimming took off 0 bases at V and 14 bases at J, with 17 bases between the two ends. CDR3 length: 14 residues. The CDR3 region has the DNA TGCAGTGCTAGAGAGGCCCTTGTACTAGGGGCCCTCCACTTT. It encodes CSAREALVLGALHF.

This chain connects TRBV10-3 to TRBJ2-3; 10 bases line up with TRBD2. This CDR3 has 17 amino acids. J gave up 0 bases and V 6 bases, and 9 bases lay outside the gene matches. The germline V gene has CDR1 ENHRY and CDR2 SYGVKD. The DNA for the CDR3 is TGTGCCATCAGGACCCCCACAGCGGGGGGGAGCACAGATACGCAGTATTTT. It is translated as CAIRTPTAGGSTDTQYF.

The V gene is TRBV20-1, the J gene TRBJ2-3; the D call may be TRBD1 or TRBD2 (6 bases each). Trimming stripped 0 bases from V and 4 bases from J, with 20 bases between. This CDR3 spans 17 amino acids. Germline V gene lookup returns CDR1 DFQATT and CDR2 SNEGSKA (reference sequence). CDR3 DNA: TGCAGTGCTAGAGATCCCTTTATGGAGGGGGATCCAGATACGCAGTATTTT. Translation gives CSARDPFMEGDPDTQYF.

J is TRBJ2-3 and V is TRBV2; 10 nucleotides agree with TRBD2. Trimming at V came to 2 bases and at J to 2 bases, leaving 7 bases not matched to a gene. CDR1 and CDR2 from the germline V gene are SNHLY and FYNNEI. This CDR3 spans 17 amino acids. CDR3 DNA: TGTGCCAGCAGTGAATCTGGGACTAGCGCCCTCACAGATACGCAGTATTTT. This sequence encodes CASSESGTSALTDTQYF.

This clonotype appeared many times. This sequence joins TRBV3-1 and TRBJ2-1; D is uncertain. With 0 bases removed from V and 4 bases from J, the gap between germline ends came to 16 bases. The CDR3 extends over 17 amino acids. Germline V CDR1 and CDR2: LGHDT, YNNKEL (reference sequence). CDR3: CASSQDYYSKGYNEQFF. For the CDR3, the DNA is TGTGCCAGCAGCCAAGATTATTACAGCAAGGGTTACAATGAGCAGTTCTTC.

This sequence joins TRBV9 and TRBJ1-5; D may be TRBD1 (5 bases). CDR3 length: 14 residues. The V gene lost 2 bases and the J gene lost 3 bases, with 9 bases spanning the gap. Germline assignment: CDR1 SGDLS and CDR2 YYNGEE. CDR3 in DNA: TGTGCCAGCAGCGTCGGGACGGACAATCAGCCCCAGCATTTT. Its protein is CASSVGTDNQPQHF.

At least ten counts were recorded for this clonotype. The CDR3 protein is CASSFSRGDEAFF. The CDR3 nucleotides are TGTGCCAGCAGCTTTTCTCGGGGGGATGAAGCTTTCTTT. The chain links TRBV5-5 to TRBJ1-1; a possible D gene is TRBD1 (5 bases). The germline gives CDR1 SGHKS, CDR2 YYEKEE (reference sequence). The CDR3 contains 13 residues. The V end lost 2 bases, the J end lost 7 bases, and 12 bases lay between the germline ends.

V gene TRBV28 combines with J gene TRBJ2-1, with 7 bases identical to TRBD2. The germline V gene has CDR1 MDHEN and CDR2 SYDVKM. V lost 8 bases and J lost 0; bases outside the gene matches: 4. The CDR3 totals 14 residues. CDR3 amino acids: CASLREGSYNEQFF. CDR3 nucleotide sequence: TGTGCCAGCCTCAGGGAGGGCTCCTACAATGAGCAGTTCTTC. The complete variable domain, with remaining parts taken from reference TRBV28 and TRBJ2-1, reads DVKVTQSSRYLVKRTGEKVFLECVQDMDHENMFWYRQDPGLGLRLIYFSYDVKMKEKGDIPEGYSVSREKKERFSLILESASTNQTSMYLCASLREGSYNEQFFGPGTRLTVL.

The J gene is TRBJ1-2, the V gene TRBV2, with D uncertain. Germline values: CDR1 SNHLY, CDR2 FYNNEI. The CDR3 consists of 14 residues. V was shortened by 3 bases and J by 3 bases, with 11 bases between the two germline ends. The CDR3 loop is CASSEEGAYYGYTF. As DNA, the CDR3 is TGTGCCAGCAGTGAGGAGGGCGCCTACTATGGCTACACCTTC.

The chain joins TRBV27 to TRBJ2-7; D is possibly TRBD1 (5 bases). CDR1 and CDR2 (germline): MNHEY, SMNVEV (reference sequence). CDR3 size: 16 residues. Trimming shortened V by 0 bases and J by 3 bases, and 15 bases separated the two germline ends. CDR3 sequence (DNA): TGTGCCAGCAGTTTATCCGCCGACAGCACTTTCTACGAGCAGTACTTC. Its protein is CASSLSADSTFYEQYF.

The sample holds a few counts of this clonotype. The rearrangement links TRBV9 to TRBJ2-7, with D possibly matching TRBD2 (7 bases). CDR1 SGDLS and CDR2 YYNGEE come from the germline V gene. The V end was cut by 2 bases, the J end by 2 bases, with 14 bases between. CDR3 length: 15 amino acids. CDR3 DNA sequence: TGTGCCAGCAGCGTCGGGGGGCCATACCCCTACGAGCAGTACTTC. The encoded protein is CASSVGGPYPYEQYF.